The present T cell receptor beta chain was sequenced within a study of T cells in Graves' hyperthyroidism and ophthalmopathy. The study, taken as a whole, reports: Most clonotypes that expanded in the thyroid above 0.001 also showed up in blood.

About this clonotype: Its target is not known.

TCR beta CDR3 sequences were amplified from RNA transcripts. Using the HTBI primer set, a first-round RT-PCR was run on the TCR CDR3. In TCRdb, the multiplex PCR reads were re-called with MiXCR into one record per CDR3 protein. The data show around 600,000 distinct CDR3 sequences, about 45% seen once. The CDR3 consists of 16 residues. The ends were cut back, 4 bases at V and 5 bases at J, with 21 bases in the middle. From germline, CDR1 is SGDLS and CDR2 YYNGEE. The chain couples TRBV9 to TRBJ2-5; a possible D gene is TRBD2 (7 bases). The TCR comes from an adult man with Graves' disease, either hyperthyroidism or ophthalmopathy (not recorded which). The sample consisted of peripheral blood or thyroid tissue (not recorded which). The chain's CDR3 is CASSLGGGAGRETQYF. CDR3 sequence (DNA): TGTGCCAGCAGCCTCGGCGGGGGCGCGGGTCGGGAGACCCAGTACTTC.